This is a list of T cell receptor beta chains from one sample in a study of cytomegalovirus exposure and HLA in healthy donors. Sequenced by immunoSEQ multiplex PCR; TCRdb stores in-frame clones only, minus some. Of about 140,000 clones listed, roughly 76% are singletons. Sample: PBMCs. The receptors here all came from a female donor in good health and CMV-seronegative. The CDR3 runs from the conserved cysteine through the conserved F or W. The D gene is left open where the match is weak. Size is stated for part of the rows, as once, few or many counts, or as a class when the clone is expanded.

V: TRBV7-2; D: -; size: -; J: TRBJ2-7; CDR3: CASSLVGYEQYF; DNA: TGTGCCAGCAGCTTAGTCGGGTACGAGCAGTACTTC
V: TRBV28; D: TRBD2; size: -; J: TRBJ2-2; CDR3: CASSLWREAGTGELFF; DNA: TGTGCCAGCAGTTTATGGCGGGAGGCGGGCACCGGGGAGCTGTTTTTT
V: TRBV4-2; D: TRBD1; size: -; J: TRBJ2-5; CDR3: CASSQDPTGGETQYF; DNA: TGTGCCAGCAGCCAAGATCCGACAGGGGGAGAGACCCAGTACTTC
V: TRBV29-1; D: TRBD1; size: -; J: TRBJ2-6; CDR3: CSVGLWTGGAGANVLTF; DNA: TGCAGCGTCGGGTTGTGGACAGGGGGCGCTGGGGCCAACGTCCTGACTTTC
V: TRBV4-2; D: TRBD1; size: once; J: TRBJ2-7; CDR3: CASSLRQGSSDEQYF; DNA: TGTGCCAGCAGCCTTAGACAGGGGTCTTCGGATGAGCAGTACTTC
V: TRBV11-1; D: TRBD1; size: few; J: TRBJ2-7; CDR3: CASSWDRAYEQYF; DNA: TGTGCCAGCAGCTGGGACAGGGCTTACGAGCAGTACTTC
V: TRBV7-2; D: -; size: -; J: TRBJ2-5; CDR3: CASSLATAGAQYF; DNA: TGTGCCAGCAGCTTAGCCACAGCAGGGGCCCAGTACTTC
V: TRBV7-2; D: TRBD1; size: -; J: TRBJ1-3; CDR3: CASSSQTGRPNTIYF; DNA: TGTGCCAGCAGCTCCCAGACAGGGCGGCCGAACACCATATATTTT
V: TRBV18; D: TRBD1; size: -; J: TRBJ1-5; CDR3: CASSPQGADQPQHF; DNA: TGTGCCAGCTCACCTCAGGGGGCGGATCAGCCCCAGCATTTT
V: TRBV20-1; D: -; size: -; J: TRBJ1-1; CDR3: CSAPGVQGAFF; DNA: TGCAGTGCACCAGGGGTCCAGGGAGCTTTCTTT